These 4 T cell receptor beta chains share one sample of origin, sequenced in a study of CD8 T cells in ankylosing spondylitis. Their specific antigens are unknown. Via MiXCR, TCRdb re-called the 5' RACE reads, giving one row per CDR3 protein. The sample has about 540,000 distinct CDR3 sequences; approximately 12% are singletons. General observations from the study: The study identified a TCR beta motif of roughly eight highly homologous variants that appeared characteristic of ankylosing spondylitis blood.

The sequencing input was blood, either unsorted or a sorted T cell fraction (not recorded which). The receptors here all came from a male donor with ankylosing spondylitis.

This clonotype showed up just a few times. The V and J genes are TRBV2 and TRBJ1-5, with D perhaps matching TRBD1 (6 bases). The germline V gene encodes CDR1 SNHLY and CDR2 FYNNEI. This CDR3 is 15 amino acids long. Trimming pared 6 bases from V and 1 base from J, leaving 13 bases between. The CDR3 nucleotides are TGTGCCAGCAGGAAGGGGGGAACGAGCAATCAGCCCCAGCATTTT. Its translation is CASRKGGTSNQPQHF.

This clonotype was recorded only once. The chain carries TRBV20-1 and TRBJ1-1; D not certain. The CDR3 contains 13 residues. CDR1 is DFQATT, CDR2 SNEGSKA, per germline (reference sequence). Deletions cut 2 bases from V and 5 bases from J, with 12 bases between. DNA for the CDR3: TGCAGTGCTAGAAACGGGTGGAGGACTGAAGCTTTCTTT. Protein product: CSARNGWRTEAFF.

This clonotype came up a few times. For the CDR3, the DNA is TGTGCCAGCAGTTTCTGGGTCCCCGGGGAGCTGTTTTTT. Its translation: CASSFWVPGELFF. The V and J genes are TRBV12-3 or TRBV12-4 and TRBJ2-2; D remains unclear. CDR3 length: 13 residues. V was cut by 3 bases and J by 6 bases, with 8 bases left in between.

The chain employs TRBV29-1 and TRBJ1-1; possible D gene TRBD1, 6 bases. Trimming left V 4 bases short and J 5 bases short, with 14 bases between. CDR1 and CDR2 (germline): SQVTM, ANQGSEA. The CDR3 sequence is 13 residues long. CDR3: CSVVRDRGTEAFF. As DNA, the CDR3 is TGCAGCGTTGTTCGGGATAGGGGGACTGAAGCTTTCTTT.